The 13 T cell receptor beta chains listed next were all sequenced from one sample in a study of TIL therapy for anti-PD-1-resistant metastatic lung cancer. The immunoSEQ assay was v3. The protocol was immunoSEQ multiplex PCR, while the TCRdb copy is restricted to in-frame clones and leaves out a portion. The sample lists about 46,000 clones; 65% to 90% were seen once. This sample's time point: pre-treatment sample, taken before nivolumab and TIL therapy. Sequenced material: blood, taken at baseline. Receptor source: a person aged 25 to 85 with non-small cell lung cancer.

V usage is TRBV6-5 and J usage is TRBJ1-1; possibly TRBD1 for D (5 bases). The CDR3 loop spans 13 amino acids. Trimming took 9 bases from V and 1 from J, leaving 12 bases between them. The V gene's germline CDR1 is MNHEY and CDR2 SVGAGI. In DNA form, the CDR3 reads TGTGCCAGTAGCCAGGGACCGAACACTGAAGCTTTCTTT. Translated, it gives CASSQGPNTEAFF.

The chain couples TRBV19 to TRBJ1-2, with D possibly matching TRBD1 (5 bases). Germline-derived CDR1 and CDR2 are LNHDA and SQIVND (reference sequence). V dropped 9 bases and J dropped 3 bases, with 17 bases sitting between them. The CDR3 length is 14 residues. The CDR3 loop reads CASMTGGSDYGYTF. CDR3 nucleotide sequence: TGTGCCAGCATGACTGGGGGGAGCGACTATGGCTACACCTTC.

This clone has a single count. The rearrangement links TRBV11-2 to TRBJ2-6, with a weak D call TRBD1 (5 bases). The ends were cut back, 5 bases at V and 0 bases at J, with 8 bases in the middle. The germline CDR1 and CDR2 sequences are SGHAT and FQNNGV. The CDR3 extends over 15 amino acids. The CDR3 sequence: CASSQGYSGANVLTF. In DNA, the CDR3 is TGTGCCAGCAGCCAGGGTTACTCTGGGGCCAACGTCCTGACTTTC.

The rearrangement uses TRBV6-5 and TRBJ2-7; the D call may be TRBD1 or TRBD2 (5 bases each). The CDR3 has 15 amino acids. Trimming removed 2 bases from V and 4 bases from J, with 15 bases in between. Germline lookup yields CDR1 MNHEY and CDR2 SVGAGI. The CDR3 region is CASSYQRDPSYEQYF. The DNA of the CDR3 is TGTGCCAGCAGTTACCAGAGGGACCCTTCGTACGAGCAGTACTTC.

The chain joins TRBV4-2 to TRBJ2-2, with no clear D. The CDR3 consists of 16 residues. The germline CDR1 and CDR2 sequences are LGHNA and YNFKEQ. Between the trimmed V and J ends, which lost 4 bases and 0 bases, there was a span of 12 bases. The DNA of the CDR3 is TGTGCCAGCAGCCCGCGGACCCGTACGAACACCGGGGAGCTGTTTTTT. This codes for CASSPRTRTNTGELFF.

This clone was seen only once. The chain is built from TRBV24-1 and TRBJ2-5; D ambiguous. The V end was cut by 1 base, the J end by 6 bases, with 5 bases between. Looked up from germline, CDR1 is KGHDR and CDR2 is SFDVKD. The CDR3 consists of 12 residues. The CDR3 DNA is TGTGCCACCAGTGATTTTTCAAAGACCCAGTACTTC. Amino acids: CATSDFSKTQYF.

The chain couples TRBV10-3 to TRBJ2-7; D not certain. Trimming cost V 0 bases and J 1 base, with 13 bases left between them. Per germline, CDR1 ENHRY and CDR2 SYGVKD. This CDR3 region has 16 residues. Here the CDR3 DNA reads TGTGCCATCAGTGAGTCGAAGGCTCACCATTCCTACGAGCAGTACTTC. Amino acids: CAISESKAHHSYEQYF.

This chain connects TRBV7-2 to TRBJ2-5; TRBD1 matches at 8 bases. Trimming cost V 0 bases and J 3 bases; bases outside gene matches: 3. CDR3 length: 15 amino acids. Germline V gene lookup returns CDR1 SGHTA and CDR2 FQGNSA. This chain's CDR3 is CASSLAGTGKETQYF. The DNA for the CDR3 is TGTGCCAGCAGCTTAGCGGGGACAGGAAAAGAGACCCAGTACTTC.

This clone has more than one count but fewer than ten. The rearrangement joins TRBV7-2 to TRBJ1-6; D is possibly TRBD1 (5 bases). The germline V gene has CDR1 SGHTA and CDR2 FQGNSA. V lost 4 bases, J lost 8 bases, and 15 bases lay in between. The CDR3 length is 15 residues. CDR3 in DNA: TGTGCCAGCAGCTCAAGATCAGGGAGTGATTCACCCCTCCACTTT. It codes for CASSSRSGSDSPLHF.

This clone has a single count. This chain links TRBV20-1 with TRBJ1-5; D ambiguous. This CDR3 is built from 17 residues. Looked up from germline, CDR1 is DFQATT and CDR2 is SNEGSKA (reference sequence). Trimming stripped 3 bases from V and 0 bases from J, with 18 bases between. The CDR3: CSASDAGGFYSNQPQHF. The CDR3 DNA follows: TGCAGTGCTAGTGATGCGGGCGGATTTTATAGCAATCAGCCCCAGCATTTT.

The CDR3 bases are TGTGCCAGCAGCCAAGATGGGGGGTTTGCAGATACGCAGTATTTT. It encodes CASSQDGGFADTQYF. The J gene is TRBJ2-3, the V gene TRBV3-1 (or the pseudogene TRBV3-2), with D possibly being TRBD2 (6 bases). The CDR3 sequence is 15 residues long. From germline, CDR1 is LGHDT and CDR2 YNNKEL (reference sequence). Trimming left V 0 bases short and J 4 bases short, with 11 bases between.

This clone has just a few counts. The rearrangement joins TRBV10-1 to TRBJ2-1, with D hard to call. CDR1 and CDR2 from the germline V gene are WNHNN and SYGVQD (reference sequence). The ends were cut back, 7 bases at V and 5 bases at J, with 9 bases in the middle. The CDR3 is 12 amino acids. This chain's CDR3 is CASINLDNEQFF. CDR3 coding DNA: TGCGCCAGCATTAATTTAGACAATGAGCAGTTCTTC.

The rearrangement links TRBV29-1 to TRBJ2-2, with 9 bases matching TRBD1. The length of the CDR3 is 17 residues. The germline V gene encodes CDR1 SQVTM and CDR2 ANQGSEA. The ends lost 4 bases at V and 1 base at J; junction bases unmatched: 10. The CDR3 DNA sequence: TGCAGCGTTGCGGGACAGGGTTCGATCTGGAACACCGGGGAGCTGTTTTTT. The encoded protein is CSVAGQGSIWNTGELFF.